Listed below are T cell receptor beta chains from one sample, sequenced in a study of shared clonotypes between healthy human individuals. TCRdb's copy holds only in-frame clones and misses some; the assay was immunoSEQ multiplex PCR. The top ten clones hold approximately 1.3% of a sample with 850,000 to 1,200,000 clones, about 76% of them seen once. The specimen was memory CD4+ T cells sorted from blood. The receptors originated from a man aged 18 to 29 in good health. The CDR3 runs from the conserved cysteine through the conserved F or W. The D gene is left open where the match is weak. Size is stated for part of the rows, as once, few or many counts, or as a class when the clone is expanded.

D,size,V,J,DNA,CDR3
TRBD2,NA,TRBV9,TRBJ2-5,TGTGCCAGCAGCGGTCGTAGCGGGAGGGGGGAGACCCAGTACTTC,CASSGRSGRGETQYF
NA,NA,TRBV30,TRBJ1-3,TGTGCCTGGAGTGTACACTCGGGAAACACCATATATTTT,CAWSVHSGNTIYF
NA,NA,TRBV9,TRBJ1-2,TGTGCCAGCAGCGTAGATCCGGGAGAGAATTATGGCTACACCTTC,CASSVDPGENYGYTF
NA,NA,TRBV6-6,TRBJ2-7,TGTGCCAGCAGTGGCGGGGGCAGGGCCTACGAGCAGTACTTC,CASSGGGRAYEQYF
TRBD1,NA,TRBV5-1,TRBJ2-2,TGCGCCAGCAGCTGGGACAGATTAAACACCGGGGAGCTGTTTTTT,CASSWDRLNTGELFF
TRBD1,many,TRBV5-1,TRBJ1-1,TGCGCCAGCAGCTCAACAGGGGGCACTGAAGCTTTCTTT,CASSSTGGTEAFF
NA,few,TRBV5-1,TRBJ2-2,TGCGCCAGCAGCTTGATGGTTATCGCCGGGGAGCTGTTTTTT,CASSLMVIAGELFF
TRBD1,NA,TRBV30,TRBJ2-1,TGTGCCTGTGGACAGGGGGCGGGAGAGCAGTTCTTC,CACGQGAGEQFF
TRBD1,NA,TRBV29-1,TRBJ2-7,TGCAGCGCCCAAAAGGGGCGGGACAGGGGTGCGTACGAGCAGTACTTC,CSAQKGRDRGAYEQYF
NA,NA,TRBV28,TRBJ2-6,TGTGCCAGCAGGGACACTGGGGCCAACGTCCTGACTTTC,CASRDTGANVLTF
NA,NA,TRBV7-9,TRBJ1-4,TGTGCCAGCAGCTCAGATGGGGGAACGAATGAAAAACTGTTTTTT,CASSSDGGTNEKLFF
TRBD1,NA,TRBV5-1,TRBJ1-6,TGCGCCAGCAGCACCGGACAGGACAATTCACCCCTCCACTTT,CASSTGQDNSPLHF
NA,NA,TRBV5-1,TRBJ2-7,TGCGCCAGCAGCTTGGTAGGAAACGAGCAGTACTTC,CASSLVGNEQYF
NA,NA,TRBV29-1,TRBJ2-7,TGCAGCGTAACCAGGGGCTCCTACGAGCAGTACTTC,CSVTRGSYEQYF
NA,few,TRBV28,TRBJ1-2,TGTGCCAGCAGTTACGGCTATGGCTACACCTTC,CASSYGYGYTF
TRBD1,NA,TRBV2,TRBJ2-7,TGTGCCAGCAGTTTCGGACAGGGTAAATCCTACGAGCAGTACTTC,CASSFGQGKSYEQYF
NA,NA,TRBV29-1,TRBJ1-4,TGCAGCGTTGAAGTTAATACCAATGAAAAACTGTTTTTT,CSVEVNTNEKLFF
NA,NA,TRBV6-5,TRBJ2-1,TGTGCCAGCAGTTACTCTACAGTCAGCTCCTACAATGAGCAGTTCTTC,CASSYSTVSSYNEQFF
TRBD2,NA,TRBV30,TRBJ2-3,TGTGCCTGGGCGGGACTAGCGGGAGATACGCAGTATTTT,CAWAGLAGDTQYF
NA,once,TRBV30,TRBJ2-7,TGTGCCATGGGGGAGTCCTACGAGCAGTACTTC,CAMGESYEQYF
NA,NA,TRBV19,TRBJ1-1,TGTGCCAGTAGTATCCAGGGGTGGTTCGACACTGAAGCTTTCTTT,CASSIQGWFDTEAFF
TRBD2,NA,TRBV6-1,TRBJ2-2,TGTGCCAGCAGCGGGGGGACTAACACCGGGGAGCTGTTTTTT,CASSGGTNTGELFF
NA,NA,TRBV7-8,TRBJ2-7,TGTGCCAGCAGCTCCCACTGGCTCCAGGGCGGTAGCGAGCAGTACTTC,CASSSHWLQGGSEQYF
NA,NA,TRBV30,TRBJ2-5,TGTGCCTGGAATAGACAGAGCGGAGAGACCCAGTACTTC,CAWNRQSGETQYF
NA,once,TRBV5-1,TRBJ2-3,TGCGCCAGCAGCTCTGGACCGACCCCGGATACGCAGTATTTT,CASSSGPTPDTQYF
TRBD2,NA,TRBV11-3,TRBJ2-3,TGTGCCAGCAGCTCTCGCCCTAGCGGCGGCACAGATACGCAGTATTTT,CASSSRPSGGTDTQYF
TRBD1,NA,TRBV28,TRBJ1-4,TGTGCCAGCAGTTTATTATGGGGACAGTCAAATCCAACTAATGAAAAACTGTTTTTT,CASSLLWGQSNPTNEKLFF
TRBD1,NA,TRBV6-1,TRBJ1-6,TGTGCCAGCAGTGAAATAGGGACAGGGGGCATTAGGAATTCACCCCTCCACTTT,CASSEIGTGGIRNSPLHF
TRBD1,NA,TRBV18,TRBJ1-5,TGTGCCAGCTCACCAGGGACAGGGGGAGGGCAGCCCCAGCATTTT,CASSPGTGGGQPQHF
TRBD2,NA,TRBV5-5,TRBJ2-1,TGTGCCAGCAGCTTCACTAGCGGGAGTGGGGATGAGCAGTTCTTC,CASSFTSGSGDEQFF
TRBD1,NA,TRBV7-9,TRBJ2-6,TGTGCCAGCAGCTTAGATCGGGCCAGGGGGATATCTGGGGCCAACGTCCTGACTTTC,CASSLDRARGISGANVLTF
NA,NA,TRBV27,TRBJ1-6,TGTGCCAGTTCAAGGGTCGGTAATTCACCCCTCCACTTT,CASSRVGNSPLHF
TRBD1,NA,TRBV5-1,TRBJ2-5,TGCGCCAGCAGCTTACTCGGGACAGGACAAGAGACCCAGTACTTC,CASSLLGTGQETQYF
TRBD2,NA,TRBV9,TRBJ2-3,TGTGCCAGCAGCGATAGCGGGGGGGCCACAGATACGCAGTATTTT,CASSDSGGATDTQYF
NA,NA,TRBV30,TRBJ2-3,TGTGCCTGGAGCAAGGGCCTAGGAACAGATACGCAGTATTTT,CAWSKGLGTDTQYF
NA,NA,TRBV18,TRBJ1-3,TGTGCCAGCTCACCAACGTCAACCACGGGTCCCTCTGGAAACACCATATATTTT,CASSPTSTTGPSGNTIYF
NA,NA,TRBV5-1,TRBJ2-3,TGCGCCAGCAGCTATCAAGCGGGTTCAGATACGCAGTATTTT,CASSYQAGSDTQYF
NA,few,TRBV18,TRBJ2-3,TGTGCCAGCTCACCTCCCGTCGGCACAGATACGCAGTATTTT,CASSPPVGTDTQYF
NA,few,TRBV11-2,TRBJ1-4,TGTGCCAGCAGCCCCGACAGAGCTAATGAAAAACTGTTTTTT,CASSPDRANEKLFF
NA,NA,TRBV10-3,TRBJ2-1,TGTGCCAGCAGAGGATCGGGCAATGAGCAGTTCTTC,CASRGSGNEQFF
TRBD1,NA,TRBV5-1,TRBJ1-2,TGCGCCAGCAGCTTGTCAGGACAGGGCTATATTACTAACTATGGCTACACCTTC,CASSLSGQGYITNYGYTF
TRBD1,few,TRBV5-5,TRBJ1-4,TGTGCCAGCAGCCTACAGGGGGTGATGAATGAAAAACTGTTTTTT,CASSLQGVMNEKLFF
NA,NA,TRBV19,TRBJ2-3,TGTGCCAGTAGTACCTTAGTCACAGATACGCAGTATTTT,CASSTLVTDTQYF
NA,once,TRBV7-8,TRBJ2-1,TGTGCCAGCAGCTTAGCGGAACAGGCAGACCAGTTCTTC,CASSLAEQADQFF
NA,NA,TRBV15,TRBJ2-3,TGTGCCACCAGCAGAGATGGTGGCGGGAATACAGATACGCAGTATTTT,CATSRDGGGNTDTQYF
NA,NA,TRBV7-2,TRBJ2-2,TGTGCCAGCAGCCCCGTCTTCGGGTCCGGGGAGCTGTTTTTT,CASSPVFGSGELFF
TRBD1,once,TRBV28,TRBJ2-5,TGTGCCAGCAGCCAAGGGGGCTTCGGGGAGACCCAGTACTTC,CASSQGGFGETQYF
NA,once,TRBV9,TRBJ2-1,TGTGCCAGCAGCGATTACGGACGCCCCGGGAATGAGCAGTTCTTC,CASSDYGRPGNEQFF
NA,few,TRBV7-2,TRBJ2-3,TGTGCCAGCAGCGCCCGGGGGGCCCTCACAGATACGCAGTATTTT,CASSARGALTDTQYF
TRBD2,NA,TRBV5-1,TRBJ2-6,TGCGCCAGCAGCCCGGGACTAGCGGGAGTCTCTGGGGCCAACGTCCTGACTTTC,CASSPGLAGVSGANVLTF
TRBD1,once,TRBV6-1,TRBJ1-4,TGTGCCAGCAGTGAGGGGAACAGGGGTTCGAATGAAAAACTGTTTTTT,CASSEGNRGSNEKLFF
TRBD2,few,TRBV5-1,TRBJ2-1,TGCGCCAGCAGCTTGGCTAGCGGGGGCTACAATGAGCAGTTCTTC,CASSLASGGYNEQFF
NA,NA,TRBV7-9,TRBJ2-3,TGTGCCAGCAGCTTAGAAGCCGCGGGGCGAACGCAGTATTTT,CASSLEAAGRTQYF